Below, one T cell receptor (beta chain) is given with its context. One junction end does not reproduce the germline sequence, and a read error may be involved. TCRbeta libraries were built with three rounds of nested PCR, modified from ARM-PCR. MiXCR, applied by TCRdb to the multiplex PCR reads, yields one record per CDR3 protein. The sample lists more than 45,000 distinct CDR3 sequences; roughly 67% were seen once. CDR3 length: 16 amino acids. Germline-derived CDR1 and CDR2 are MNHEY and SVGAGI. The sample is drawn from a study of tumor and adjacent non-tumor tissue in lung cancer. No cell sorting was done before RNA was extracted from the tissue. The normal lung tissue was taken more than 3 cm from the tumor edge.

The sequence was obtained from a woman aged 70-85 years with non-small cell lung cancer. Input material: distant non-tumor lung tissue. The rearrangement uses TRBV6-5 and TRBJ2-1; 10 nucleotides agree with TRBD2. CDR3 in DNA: TGTGTCAGCAGTTACTCAACCCTAGCGGGAGTGAATGAGCAGTTCTTC. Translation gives CVSSYSTLAGVNEQFF.